This T cell receptor beta chain was obtained from a study of blood T cell repertoires in COVID-19. Germline CDR1 reads LNHNV; CDR2 reads YYDKDF (reference sequence). The V gene end was trimmed by 0 bases and the J gene end by 6 bases; junction bases not matched to a gene: 7. This CDR3 is 16 amino acids long. In the study's own analysis: Quantification of nucleated cells was approximated via reference gene primer amplification. Method: immunoSEQ multiplex PCR; TCRdb's copy keeps in-frame clones and lacks some. That table gives V, J and clone size, and the DNA gave D and trimming. The sample carries tens of thousands of clones, around four fifths recorded once.

The gene calls are TRBV15 and TRBJ1-5, with TRBD1 identical over 8 bases. This clonotype was sampled from a human donor in a cohort sampled during active COVID-19. The specimen was peripheral blood. CDR3 sequence: CATSRDGEQGGQPQHF. CDR3 in DNA: TGTGCCACCAGCAGAGATGGAGAACAGGGGGGTCAGCCCCAGCATTTT.